This paragraph covers one T cell receptor beta chain sequence. Its target is not known. TCRdb used MiXCR to reprocess the RACE reads, holding one entry per CDR3 protein. The repertoire holds some 60,000 distinct CDR3 sequences, with roughly 12% as singletons. These data originate in a study of human T cells and chemical hapten exposure. Whole-study context: The sensitizer, 2% DPC, was used on around 2 cm by around 2 cm of upper inner arm skin. Patients' scalps got diphenylcyclopropenone weekly throughout the approximately 25-week study.

Noted time point: patch test 3, about 24 weeks after DPC sensitization. Sample treatment: therapeutic diphenylcyclopropenone sensitization with weekly scalp DPC. Overall study findings and caveats: Counts of TCRs above 1 in 1000 frequency stayed unchanged with DPC sensitization. While controls formed fewer of them, expanded TCRs formed significantly more large CDR3 similarity clusters.

Sequences were derived from whole blood, sampled in connection with sensitization to the hapten diphenylcyclopropenone (DPC). This clonotype was sampled from a man between 25 and 39 years old with alopecia areata. Some clones in this sample may be carry-over from other donors' samples.

The CDR3 loop reads CASSPTNRRPNEQFF. The DNA of the CDR3 is TGTGCCAGCTCACCAACAAACCGACGGCCCAATGAGCAGTTCTTC. The chain couples TRBV18 to TRBJ2-1; the D is unclear. The germline V gene encodes CDR1 KGHSH and CDR2 LQKENI. The CDR3 consists of 15 residues. Trimming took off 2 bases at V and 6 bases at J, with 14 bases between the two ends.